One sample yielded the 16 T cell receptor beta chains listed below, sequenced in a study of Graves' ophthalmopathy and Graves' hyperthyroidism listed by TCRdb under 2018. Sequenced using an Illumina HiSeq 2000. For repertoire sequencing, the TCR beta CDR3 regions were amplified from RNA transcripts. The first round was an RT-PCR using HTBI primers with the Qiagen OneStep RT-PCR kit, and this first round was followed by a second-round multiplex PCR, then size selection and purification. TCRdb reanalyzed the raw reads on its own, using fastp at Q25 for trimming and MiXCR for clone calling, and kept in-frame beta chains. Rows matching on CDR3 protein sequence are summarized as one entry with the most common DNA and genes. In this sample the table shows over a million distinct CDR3 sequences, about two fifths of which occur a single time. Jointly, the top ten make up around 10% of the sample. Material for sequencing was peripheral blood or thyroid tissue (not recorded which). These receptors were taken from an adult man with Graves' hyperthyroidism.

The rearrangement links TRBV19 to TRBJ1-5, with D perhaps TRBD1 (5 bases). CDR3 length: 17 amino acids. CDR1 and CDR2 (germline): LNHDA, SQIVND (reference sequence). Trimming removed 1 base at V and 2 bases at J, with 15 bases between. The CDR3 loop is CASSIARYRSGNQPQHF. The DNA for the CDR3 is TGTGCCAGTAGTATAGCGCGCTACAGGTCGGGCAATCAGCCCCAGCATTTT.

J is TRBJ2-7 and V is TRBV7-9; 8 positions agree with TRBD2. J gave up 6 bases and V 2 bases, and 6 bases lay outside the gene matches. In germline, CDR1 is SEHNR, CDR2 FQNEAQ (reference sequence). The CDR3 length is 14 residues. CDR3: CASSLFYLAGEQYF. In DNA, the CDR3 is TGTGCCAGCAGCTTATTCTATCTAGCGGGCGAGCAGTACTTC. The whole variable domain, remainder taken from reference TRBV7-9 and TRBJ2-7, is DTGVSQNPRHKITKRGQNVTFRCDPISEHNRLYWYRQTLGQGPEFLTYFQNEAQLEKSRLLSDRFSAERPKGSFSTLEIQRTEQGDSAMYLCASSLFYLAGEQYFGPGTRLTVT.

CDR3 residues: CASSLEGGWDRLYYNSPLHF. In DNA form, the CDR3 reads TGCGCCAGCAGCCTAGAGGGGGGCTGGGACAGGCTGTACTATAATTCACCCCTCCACTTT. The V gene is TRBV5-1, the J gene TRBJ1-6, with 8 positions matching TRBD1. Germline assignment: CDR1 SGHRS and CDR2 YFSETQ. This CDR3 is 20 amino acids long. V shed 4 bases and J 3 bases; nucleotides not matched to a gene: 18. The full variable domain, in which reference TRBV5-1 and TRBJ1-6 provide the parts outside the CDR3, is KAGVTQTPRYLIKTRGQQVTLSCSPISGHRSVSWYQQTPGQGLQFLFEYFSETQRNKGNFPGRFSGRQFSNSRSEMNVSTLELGDSALYLCASSLEGGWDRLYYNSPLHFGNGTRLTVT.

The rearrangement links TRBV29-1 to TRBJ2-5, with D maybe TRBD1 (6 bases). The V gene's germline CDR1 is SQVTM and CDR2 ANQGSEA. This CDR3 region has 10 residues. The V and J ends lost 4 bases and 7 bases respectively, with 7 bases between them. The CDR3 here is CSVVTGTQYF. In nucleotides, the CDR3 is TGCAGCGTTGTGACAGGGACCCAGTACTTC.

J is TRBJ1-1 and V is TRBV7-9; no clear D gene. Germline CDR1 and CDR2: SEHNR and FQNEAQ (reference sequence). CDR3 length equals 14 residues. Trimming removed 6 bases at V and 4 bases at J, with 15 bases between. CDR3: CASSPLVEATEAFF. The CDR3, as DNA: TGTGCCAGCAGTCCATTAGTGGAGGCCACTGAAGCTTTCTTT. The full variable domain, rest sourced from reference TRBV7-9 and TRBJ1-1, is DTGVSQNPRHKITKRGQNVTFRCDPISEHNRLYWYRQTLGQGPEFLTYFQNEAQLEKSRLLSDRFSAERPKGSFSTLEIQRTEQGDSAMYLCASSPLVEATEAFFGQGTRLTVV.

The V and J genes are TRBV2 and TRBJ1-1, with no clear D. V shed 0 bases and J shed 11 bases, with 19 bases lying between them. The CDR3 has 15 residues. The germline CDR1 and CDR2 sequences are SNHLY and FYNNEI. Written as DNA, the CDR3 is TGTGCCAGCAGTGAAGCGCTTCATAGACGGGAAAGGGCTTTCTTT. Its translation is CASSEALHRRERAFF.

This chain joins TRBV29-1 and TRBJ2-5; TRBD1 matches at 7 bases. The CDR3 length is 13 residues. CDR1 is SQVTM and CDR2 is ANQGSEA in the germline V gene. V lost 8 bases, J lost 4 bases, and 10 bases stayed unmatched. The CDR3 is CSLTGAPRETQYF. The CDR3 DNA reads TGCAGCTTAACAGGGGCACCGAGAGAGACCCAGTACTTC.

This chain uses TRBV19 with TRBJ1-1; D perhaps matches TRBD1 (6 bases). This CDR3 contains 15 residues. Per germline, CDR1 LNHDA and CDR2 SQIVND (reference sequence). Trimming removed 0 bases from V and 5 bases from J, with 13 bases in between. The CDR3 protein is CASSIELGAKTEAFF. Written as DNA, the CDR3 is TGTGCCAGTAGTATAGAACTGGGGGCAAAAACTGAAGCTTTCTTT. Complete variable domain (other parts from reference TRBV19 and TRBJ1-1): DGGITQSPKYLFRKEGQNVTLSCEQNLNHDAMYWYRQDPGQGLRLIYYSQIVNDFQKGDIAEGYSVSREKKESFPLTVTSAQKNPTAFYLCASSIELGAKTEAFFGQGTRLTVV.

This clonotype was picked up a small number of times. Since no conserved phenylalanine or tryptophan closes the CDR3, a read error is the likely cause. It is unclear where the CDR3 begins or ends on the DNA, so no DNA is shown, and the CDR3 is as TCRdb lists it. The J gene is TRBJ2-6, the V gene TRBV28. Per the germline V gene, CDR1 is MDHEN and CDR2 is SYDVKM. The CDR3 length equals 8 residues, ends included. The CDR3 sequence is CASNPGTS.

Notes on this clonotype: One end of the junction does not line up with germline, which may come from a read error. This sequence joins TRBV4-2 and TRBJ2-5; no firm D call. Per germline, CDR1 LGHNA and CDR2 YNFKEQ. This CDR3 region has 15 residues. Written as DNA, the CDR3 is TGTGCCGGCAGCCAAGATCTGTCGGGCGGAGAGACCCAGTACTTC. Its protein is CAGSQDLSGGETQYF.

The chain uses TRBV5-1 and TRBJ2-2; no reliable D call. With 4 bases removed from V and 1 base from J, the gap between germline ends came to 14 bases. Germline-derived CDR1 and CDR2 are SGHRS and YFSETQ. This CDR3 has 16 amino acids. CDR3 sequence reads: CASSPGVFRNTGELFF. The DNA of the CDR3 is TGCGCCAGCAGCCCGGGTGTGTTTCGGAACACCGGGGAGCTGTTTTTT.

This clonotype was seen at least ten times. CDR3 sequence (DNA): TGTGCCAGTAGGACGACAGGGAGCTCTGGAAACACCATATATTTT. Protein: CASRTTGSSGNTIYF. The rearrangement links TRBV19 to TRBJ1-3, with 7 bases identical to TRBD1. The V and J ends lost 6 bases and 0 bases, in that order; junction bases with no gene match: 5. There are 15 residues in the CDR3. Germline CDR1 is LNHDA and CDR2 is SQIVND (reference sequence).

The chain recombines TRBV20-1 with TRBJ2-2; 7 bases align to TRBD2. The CDR3 runs to 17 residues. Germline V lookup: CDR1 DFQATT, CDR2 SNEGSKA (reference sequence). Losses at the gene ends were 3 bases for V and 4 bases for J; bases not matched to a gene: 14. In DNA form, the CDR3 reads TGCAGTGCTAGCCCGATCCGGAGCGGGGTGAGCACCGGGGAGCTGTTTTTT. Amino acid sequence: CSASPIRSGVSTGELFF.

This clonotype has at least ten counts. The V gene is TRBV20-1, the J gene TRBJ1-6; D might be TRBD1 (6 bases). In germline, CDR1 is DFQATT, CDR2 SNEGSKA (reference sequence). The V gene lost 3 bases and the J gene lost 10 bases, with 13 bases spanning the gap. CDR3 size: 13 residues. The CDR3, as DNA: TGCAGTGCTAGCGGGACACTGGCCTCACCCCTCCACTTT. Residues: CSASGTLASPLHF.

This clonotype was observed at least ten times. J is TRBJ2-7 and V is TRBV7-9; TRBD2 might be the D (5 bases). Trimming pared 1 base from V and 2 bases from J, leaving 9 bases between. The CDR3 has 14 amino acids. From germline, CDR1 is SEHNR and CDR2 FQNEAQ (reference sequence). The CDR3 DNA is TGTGCCAGCAGCTTAGGAGGGTTCACCTACGAGCAGTACTTC. It translates to CASSLGGFTYEQYF.

A few counts support this clonotype. The chain is built from TRBV12-3 or TRBV12-4 and TRBJ1-5; the D gene is possibly TRBD1 (6 bases). CDR3 size: 14 residues. With 5 bases removed from V and 4 bases from J, the gap between germline ends came to 12 bases. CDR3 sequence: CASSPDSQNQPQHF. The DNA for the CDR3 is TGTGCCAGCAGTCCGGACAGCCAGAATCAGCCCCAGCATTTT.